These T cell receptor beta chains were read from a single sample in a study of T cell changes during pregnancy in multiple sclerosis. Libraries were prepared by immunoSEQ multiplex PCR; TCRdb keeps only in-frame clonotypes and omits some of them. The sample has 100,000 or so clones; 85% to 95% are singletons. Sequenced here: peripheral blood, sampled in the first trimester of pregnancy. These receptors were taken from a female donor with multiple sclerosis, enrolled in a pregnancy study. Both conserved end residues are trimmed from each CDR3.

v_gene	j_gene	CDR3aa
TRBV18	TRBJ1-6	ASSPKVSTGDAPLH
TRBV7-3	TRBJ2-2	ASSAREKTSGRNTGELF
TRBV14	TRBJ1-2	ASSQNVRQGWAASGYT
TRBV10-3	TRBJ2-7	AITTGGVYEQY
TRBV5-1	TRBJ1-4	ASSLDRGGEKLF
TRBV9	TRBJ2-7	ASSTGQGVHEQY
TRBV6-1	TRBJ1-1	ASSGRGLNTEAF
TRBV7-8	TRBJ2-7	ASSPKTSTGLAYEQY
TRBV10-2	TRBJ2-3	ASSESDFTDTQY
TRBV19	TRBJ1-1	ASNPRRDMNTEAF
TRBV14	TRBJ2-1	ASSHTQGGSYNEQF
TRBV4-1	TRBJ2-5	ASSPFGTAYQETQY
TRBV19	TRBJ2-7	ASSIEQGTYEQY
TRBV13	TRBJ1-4	ASSSTSLATNEKLF
TRBV5-1	TRBJ2-2	ASRDRAETGELF
TRBV5-8	TRBJ1-1	ASSLWGQGREEAF
TRBV4-1	TRBJ1-2	ASSQDSGSNYGYT
TRBV9	TRBJ2-4	ASSERGGAKNIQY
TRBV2	TRBJ2-2	ASSDRQGITGELF
TRBV6-1	TRBJ1-2	ASSERQGDIYGYT
TRBV5-4	TRBJ1-6	ASSFLFSTGGDNSPLH
TRBV27	TRBJ2-7	ASREGSSYEQY
TRBV27	TRBJ2-7	ASTSTLRGYDPYEQY
TRBV19	TRBJ2-5	ASSILGTAEETQY
TRBV5-1	TRBJ2-5	ASSLGLEETQY
TRBV21-1	TRBJ2-7	ASSRTDSTYEQY
TRBV7-6	TRBJ2-1	ASSGRWRGGKNEQF
TRBV29-1	TRBJ2-5	SLWDRGGGETQY
TRBV7-2	TRBJ2-5	ASSLGPAGETQY
TRBV9	TRBJ2-3	ASSLPLTSGGPYTDTQY
TRBV7-2	TRBJ2-3	ASSPRADTQY
TRBV6-8	TRBJ1-2	ASRKGQPPLLSGYT
TRBV2	TRBJ2-7	ASSRGRLVSYEQY
TRBV15	TRBJ1-5	ATSSLGQGRGQPQH
TRBV7-3	TRBJ2-7	ASSPPDRDEQY
TRBV11-2	TRBJ2-2	ASSSLYTGELF
TRBV4-1	TRBJ1-1	ASSQESAPRAEAF
TRBV7-3	TRBJ2-1	ASSQTGGPYNEQF
TRBV6-5	TRBJ1-1	ASSSPGGMNTEAF
TRBV21-1	TRBJ1-4	ASSPPGGAGKLF
TRBV6-5	TRBJ2-2	ASSYRGLAGELF
TRBV4-2	TRBJ2-2	ASTERGRTGELF
TRBV27	TRBJ2-1	ASSPGTETYNEQF
TRBV27	TRBJ1-2	ASSATGNYGYT
TRBV5-4	TRBJ1-1	ASSFLAGYPDDTEAF
TRBV7-6	TRBJ2-5	ASSLDREETQY